This TCR beta chain was retrieved from a study of shared clonotypes between healthy human individuals. An assay was performed, and its level was deep. Libraries were prepared by immunoSEQ multiplex PCR; TCRdb keeps only in-frame clonotypes and omits some of them. Of 1.6 million or so clones listed, more than 95% are singletons. Findings of the study overall: Non-shared clonotypes had lower generation probabilities than clonotypes shared by all four sorted-subset donors.

The V and J ends lost 1 base and 6 bases respectively, with 9 bases between them. Germline CDR1 reads MRHNA; CDR2 reads SNTAGT. The CDR3 runs to 14 residues. Details on this clone: Antigen specificity is unknown.

The sequence derives from a man aged 30 to 45 in good health. Specimen: naive CD4+ T cells sorted from blood. This sample's subset: CD45RA+ positively selected. V and J are TRBV6-4 and TRBJ2-2; TRBD1 might be the D (6 bases). Written as DNA, the CDR3 is TGTGCCAGCAGTGACTTTGGGGGCGCCGGGGAGCTGTTTTTT. Translating it yields CASSDFGGAGELFF.